The 12 T cell receptor beta chains reported below all come from one sample, sequenced in a study of response to subunit inactivated influenza vaccine. TCRdb reprocessed the RT-PCR reads via MiXCR and lists one record per CDR3 protein. The sample holds hundreds of thousands of distinct CDR3 sequences; 20% to 25% are singletons and the top ten take 10%. The sequenced sample was PBMCs from blood, obtained approximately 20 months after vaccination. Receptor source: a man between 50 and 75 years old who received an inactivated influenza vaccine.

This clonotype was found a few times. V and J are TRBV7-2 and TRBJ1-2; possible D gene TRBD1, 5 bases. The ends were cut back, 4 bases at V and 4 bases at J, with 13 bases in the middle. CDR1 is SGHTA, CDR2 FQGNSA, per germline. The CDR3 spans 14 residues. The CDR3 protein is CASSSAGHIYGYTF. As DNA, the CDR3 is TGTGCCAGCAGCTCAGCTGGACACATCTATGGCTACACCTTC.

This clonotype has at least ten counts. The J gene is TRBJ1-3, the V gene TRBV7-9; D gene ambiguous. CDR3 size: 16 residues. Per the germline V gene, CDR1 is SEHNR and CDR2 is FQNEAQ (reference sequence). V lost 2 bases, J lost 0 bases, and 11 bases lay in between. The CDR3 DNA follows: TGTGCCAGCAGCTTACTCGGGCAGAGCTCTGGAAACACCATATATTTT. Its translation is CASSLLGQSSGNTIYF.

The chain joins TRBV27 to TRBJ1-6; weak D call: TRBD1 (5 bases). CDR1 MNHEY and CDR2 SMNVEV come from the germline V gene (reference sequence). Trimming left V 5 bases short and J 7 bases short, with 27 bases between. This CDR3 spans 19 amino acids. The CDR3 is CASSPQGRQYPYLNSPLHF. For the CDR3, the DNA is TGTGCCAGCAGTCCCCAAGGCCGACAGTACCCGTATTTAAATTCACCCCTCCACTTT.

This chain joins TRBV4-1 and TRBJ1-5, with D hard to call. V was pared by 0 bases and J by 9 bases, with 15 bases between. The CDR3 loop spans 15 amino acids. Germline V gene lookup returns CDR1 MGHRA and CDR2 YSYEKL. The chain's CDR3 is CASSQDEKGLGPQHF. CDR3 coding DNA: TGCGCCAGCAGCCAAGATGAAAAGGGTTTGGGGCCCCAGCATTTT.

Only a few counts were recorded for this clonotype. This chain connects TRBV15 to TRBJ1-5; D possibly corresponds to TRBD1 (5 bases). The CDR3 runs to 14 residues. Germline assignment: CDR1 LNHNV and CDR2 YYDKDF (reference sequence). V shed 8 bases and J shed 6 bases, with 17 bases lying between them. CDR3 sequence reads: CATQTQGRSQPQHF. CDR3 bases: TGTGCCACCCAAACTCAGGGTAGGAGTCAGCCCCAGCATTTT.

The chain combines TRBV29-1 with TRBJ1-1; maybe TRBD1 (6 bases). This CDR3 region has 13 residues. Germline-derived CDR1 and CDR2 are SQVTM and ANQGSEA. V lost 7 bases and J lost 0, with 12 bases in between. The DNA of the CDR3 is TGCAGCGGCATACAGGGTATGAACACTGAAGCTTTCTTT. Amino acid sequence: CSGIQGMNTEAFF.

V is TRBV23-1 and J is TRBJ1-1, with D tentatively TRBD1 (6 bases). TRBV23-1 falls under the ORF class, with uncertain function. There are 13 residues in the CDR3. Trimming took off 3 bases at V and 6 bases at J, with 11 bases between the two ends. CDR3 residues: CASSHYGTPEAFF. The CDR3 DNA reads TGCGCCAGCAGTCATTACGGGACACCTGAAGCTTTCTTT.

This clonotype appeared a few times. J is TRBJ1-2 and V is TRBV28, with D perhaps TRBD1 (6 bases). Germline lookup yields CDR1 MDHEN and CDR2 SYDVKM. The V and J ends lost 7 bases and 0 bases respectively, with 15 bases between them. The CDR3 sequence is 15 residues long. CDR3 region: CASKRGGEANYGYTF. In DNA form, the CDR3 reads TGTGCCAGCAAACGAGGGGGAGAAGCTAACTATGGCTACACCTTC.

In its sample, this clonotype was seen a few times. The gene calls are TRBV5-1 and TRBJ2-5; TRBD2 might be the D (5 bases). CDR3 length: 16 residues. Germline V CDR1 and CDR2: SGHRS, YFSETQ. Trimming removed 2 bases from V and 1 base from J, with 15 bases in between. The CDR3 DNA follows: TGCGCCAGCAGCTTTAAGGAGGCGATTGGCCAAGAGACCCAGTACTTC. It encodes CASSFKEAIGQETQYF.

This chain uses TRBV19 with TRBJ2-1; TRBD2 agrees at 9 bases. There are 15 residues in the CDR3. The germline CDR1 and CDR2 sequences are LNHDA and SQIVND (reference sequence). The ends lost 9 bases at V and 4 bases at J; junction bases unmatched: 10. CDR3 DNA sequence: TGTGCCAGCCAACGACCGGGACTAGCTTACAATGAGCAGTTCTTC. Encoded protein: CASQRPGLAYNEQFF.

The V call is TRBV6-5, the J call TRBJ1-6; no clear D. This CDR3 is 14 amino acids long. CDR1 is MNHEY, CDR2 SVGAGI, per germline. The V end was cut by 4 bases, the J end by 4 bases, with 8 bases between. Here the CDR3 DNA reads TGTGCCAGCAGTTTTACCAGTTATAATTCACCCCTCCACTTT. Its protein is CASSFTSYNSPLHF.

The V call is TRBV5-6, the J call TRBJ2-2; the match to TRBD1 covers 8 bases. The J segment lost 3 bases and the V segment lost 4 bases, leaving 14 bases of the junction unmatched. There are 18 residues in the CDR3. Germline V lookup: CDR1 SGHDT, CDR2 YYEEEE. The CDR3 DNA reads TGTGCCAGCAGCCCTTCTATATTCACGGGACAGGACACCGGGGAGCTGTTTTTT. Its translation: CASSPSIFTGQDTGELFF.